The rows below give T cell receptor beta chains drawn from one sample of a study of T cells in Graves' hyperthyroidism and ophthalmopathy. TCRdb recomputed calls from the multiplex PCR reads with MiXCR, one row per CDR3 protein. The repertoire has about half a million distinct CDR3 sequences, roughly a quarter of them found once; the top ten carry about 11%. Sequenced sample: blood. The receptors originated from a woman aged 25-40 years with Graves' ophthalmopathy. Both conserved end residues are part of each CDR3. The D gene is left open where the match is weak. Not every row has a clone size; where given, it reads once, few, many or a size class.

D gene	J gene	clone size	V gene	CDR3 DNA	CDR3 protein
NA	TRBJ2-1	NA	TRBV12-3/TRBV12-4	TGTGCCAGCACCCCCCGCCGAGGGTCCGGCGTGGATGAGCAGTTCTTC	CASTPRRGSGVDEQFF
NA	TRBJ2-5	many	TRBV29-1	TGCAGCGTTGAGTTTGGTGACCAGACCGAGGAGACCCAGTACTTC	CSVEFGDQTEETQYF
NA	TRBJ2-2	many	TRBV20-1	TGCAGTGCGGCAAAGGCCGGGGAGCTGTTTTTT	CSAAKAGELFF
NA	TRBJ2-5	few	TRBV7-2	TGTGCCAGCAGCACCACAGTCCAAGAGACCCAGTACTTC	CASSTTVQETQYF
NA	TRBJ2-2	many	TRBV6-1	TGTGCCAGCAGTCGAGGGGACGGCACCGGGGAGCTGTTTTTT	CASSRGDGTGELFF
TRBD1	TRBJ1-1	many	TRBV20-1	TGCAGTGCTAGCCCGGGGGACAGGCTGAACACTGAAGCTTTCTTT	CSASPGDRLNTEAFF
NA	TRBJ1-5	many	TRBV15	TGTGCCACCAGCGGAACGAGACTCGGGACTTATATTAATCAGCCCCAGCATTTT	CATSGTRLGTYINQPQHF
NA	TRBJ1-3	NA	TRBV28	TGTGCCAGCAGACAATCTGGAAACACCATATATTTT	CASRQSGNTIYF
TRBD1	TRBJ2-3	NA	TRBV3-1	TGTGCCAGCAGCCATTCAGTGACAGGGGGCCCAGATACGCAGTATTTT	CASSHSVTGGPDTQYF
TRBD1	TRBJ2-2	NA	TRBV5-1	TGCGCCAGCAGGCTGGGACAGGCGAACACCGGGGAGCTGTTTTTT	CASRLGQANTGELFF
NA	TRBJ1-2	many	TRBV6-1	TGTGCCAGCAGCCCAACCCGTGAAAGGGTAGCGTACTATGGCTACACCTTC	CASSPTRERVAYYGYTF
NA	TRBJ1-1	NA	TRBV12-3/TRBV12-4	TGTGCCAGCAGCCTCCTTGGGGACGGATCTGAAGCTTTCTTT	CASSLLGDGSEAFF
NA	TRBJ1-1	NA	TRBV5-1	TGCGCCAGCAGCTCAAACTTTGCTGGAAACACTGAAGCTTTCTTT	CASSSNFAGNTEAFF
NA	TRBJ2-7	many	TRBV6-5	TGTGCCAGCAGTTCCTCTGACTACGAGCAGTACTTC	CASSSSDYEQYF